Listed here are 18 T cell receptor beta chains from one sample, sequenced in a study of Ad26.COV2.S vaccination and SARS-CoV-2 variants. The repertoire was sequenced with immunoSEQ multiplex PCR; TCRdb's copy has only in-frame clones and lacks some. The table lists around 350,000 clones, under 95% of them singletons, with about 3.9% in the top ten. Sequenced here: peripheral blood, sampled after recovery from COVID-19. These receptors were taken from a human donor who had recovered from COVID-19.

The V and J genes are TRBV10-1 and TRBJ1-5, with D possibly TRBD1 on 5 matching bases. The CDR3 totals 14 residues. V was cut by 5 bases and J by 5 bases, with 13 bases left in between. Germline CDR1 WNHNN, CDR2 SYGVQD (reference sequence). This CDR3 is CASSLGPGDQPQHF. The CDR3 DNA sequence: TGCGCCAGCAGTTTGGGACCGGGGGATCAGCCCCAGCATTTT.

The chain has TRBV27 and TRBJ2-1; 8 bases match TRBD2. Germline V lookup: CDR1 MNHEY, CDR2 SMNVEV (reference sequence). The V segment lost 3 bases and the J segment 3 bases; nucleotides outside the gene matches: 13. This CDR3 is 18 amino acids long. Here the CDR3 DNA reads TGTGCCAGCAGTTTCGTGCCCCCAACTAGCGGCTACTACAATGAGCAGTTCTTC. Encoded protein: CASSFVPPTSGYYNEQFF.

V is TRBV7-6 and J is TRBJ2-1; D possibly corresponds to TRBD2 (7 bases). The CDR3 contains 15 residues. The ends were cut back, 1 base at V and 4 bases at J, with 11 bases in the middle. In germline, CDR1 is SGHVS, CDR2 FNYEAQ. CDR3 sequence reads: CASSLGGGDYNEQFF. DNA for the CDR3: TGTGCCAGCAGCTTAGGAGGGGGGGATTACAATGAGCAGTTCTTC.

In the case of this clone: Within the sample, other DNA sequences also encode this same CDR3. J is TRBJ2-7 and V is TRBV11-2, with D uncertain. The CDR3 is made up of 11 amino acids. V was cut by 1 base and J by 5 bases, with 3 bases left in between. Germline values: CDR1 SGHAT, CDR2 FQNNGV. The CDR3 sequence: CASSLVDEQYF. DNA of the CDR3: TGTGCCAGCAGCTTAGTCGACGAGCAGTACTTC.

The rearrangement joins TRBV9 to TRBJ1-6, with TRBD1 matching over 7 bases. J was trimmed by 9 bases and V by 0 bases; bases with no gene match: 6. This CDR3 region has 15 residues. Looked up from germline, CDR1 is SGDLS and CDR2 is YYNGEE. The CDR3 protein is CASSVGQGRGSPLHF. The CDR3 DNA reads as TGTGCCAGCAGCGTAGGACAGGGACGGGGTTCACCCCTCCACTTT.

The chain links TRBV7-6 to TRBJ2-5, with 8 bases fitting TRBD2. This CDR3 contains 14 residues. Trimming cost V 5 bases and J 10 bases; bases outside gene matches: 12. Germline CDR1 is SGHVS and CDR2 is FNYEAQ. The CDR3 protein is CASSPIAGGGGQYF. The CDR3 bases are TGTGCCAGCAGCCCAATTGCCGGGGGGGGAGGCCAGTACTTC.

The CDR3 loop is CATSDTGGGYTF. In DNA, the CDR3 is TGTGCCACCAGTGACACAGGGGGTGGCTACACCTTC. V is TRBV24-1 and J is TRBJ1-2, with 8 bases aligning to TRBD1. Germline V gives CDR1 KGHDR, CDR2 SFDVKD. V dropped 4 bases and J dropped 7; count of bases not matched to a gene: 1. The CDR3 is made up of 12 amino acids.

This clone has only one observation. This chain joins TRBV19 and TRBJ1-1; weak D call: TRBD1 (5 bases). Germline values: CDR1 LNHDA, CDR2 SQIVND (reference sequence). The CDR3 consists of 13 residues. V gave up 9 bases and J gave up 4 bases, with 15 bases separating them. The CDR3 nucleotides read TGTGCCAGCGCCAGGGAGGTTGGCACTGAAGCTTTCTTT. Amino acids: CASAREVGTEAFF. The full variable domain, in which reference TRBV19 and TRBJ1-1 provide the parts outside the CDR3, is DGGITQSPKYLFRKEGQNVTLSCEQNLNHDAMYWYRQDPGQGLRLIYYSQIVNDFQKGDIAEGYSVSREKKESFPLTVTSAQKNPTAFYLCASAREVGTEAFFGQGTRLTVV.

The chain is built from TRBV7-2 and TRBJ1-2, with D possibly matching TRBD1 (6 bases). CDR3 size: 15 residues. The V gene lost 1 base and the J gene lost 8 bases, with 17 bases spanning the gap. Germline CDR1 reads SGHTA; CDR2 reads FQGNSA. For the CDR3, the DNA is TGTGCCAGCAGCTTAGGATTGGGGGGACATCAAGGCTACACCTTC. The encoded protein is CASSLGLGGHQGYTF. The whole variable domain, remainder taken from reference TRBV7-2 and TRBJ1-2, is GAGVSQSPSNKVTEKGKDVELRCDPISGHTALYWYRQSLGQGLEFLIYFQGNSAPDKSGLPSDRFSAERTGGSVSTLTIQRTQQEDSAVYLCASSLGLGGHQGYTFGSGTRLTVV.

The chain's CDR3 is CASSFGGETQYF. The DNA of the CDR3 is TGTGCCAGCAGTTTTGGGGGGGAGACCCAGTACTTC. The rearrangement joins TRBV6-5 to TRBJ2-5; TRBD2 is a possible D gene (6 bases). The CDR3 sequence is 12 residues long. V was pared by 4 bases and J by 5 bases, with 8 bases between. The germline gives CDR1 MNHEY, CDR2 SVGAGI.

The chain combines TRBV7-8 with TRBJ1-4, with unresolved D. The CDR3 is 14 residues long. The germline V gene has CDR1 SGHVS and CDR2 FQNEAQ. Trimming removed 1 base at V and 3 bases at J, with 6 bases between. The CDR3 protein is CASSLGTANEKLFF. CDR3 nucleotides: TGTGCCAGCAGCTTAGGGACTGCTAATGAAAAACTGTTTTTT.

CDR3 residues: CASSIPGMNTEAFF. CDR3 DNA sequence: TGTGCCAGTAGTATTCCCGGTATGAACACTGAAGCTTTCTTT. The chain recombines TRBV19 with TRBJ1-1, with no clear D. This CDR3 region has 14 residues. The germline V gene encodes CDR1 LNHDA and CDR2 SQIVND (reference sequence). V lost 3 bases and J lost 0, with 8 bases in between.

The chain is built from TRBV10-3 and TRBJ1-1; 8 nucleotides match TRBD1. The V segment lost 0 bases and the J segment 8 bases; nucleotides outside the gene matches: 11. The germline V gene encodes CDR1 ENHRY and CDR2 SYGVKD. CDR3 length: 16 amino acids. This CDR3 reads CAISESQGASSAEAFF. CDR3 DNA sequence: TGTGCCATCAGTGAGTCCCAGGGGGCGTCGTCTGCGGAAGCTTTCTTT.

The count of this clone is one. This chain links TRBV27 with TRBJ2-3, with no clear D. CDR1 and CDR2 from the germline V gene are MNHEY and SMNVEV (reference sequence). The CDR3 extends over 15 amino acids. V shed 2 bases and J shed 0 bases, with 9 bases lying between them. The CDR3 reads CASSLVQTSTDTQYF. The CDR3 coding sequence is TGTGCCAGCAGTTTAGTCCAGACTAGCACAGATACGCAGTATTTT.

The rearrangement links TRBV5-5 to TRBJ2-5, with a possible D match to TRBD2 (6 bases). Germline CDR1 and CDR2: SGHKS and YYEKEE (reference sequence). Trimming took 4 bases from V and 4 from J, leaving 17 bases between them. The CDR3 length is 15 residues. CDR3 region: CASSATPGDRETQYF. CDR3 DNA: TGTGCCAGCAGCGCTACACCGGGAGACAGAGAGACCCAGTACTTC. Supplemented by reference TRBV5-5 and TRBJ2-5, the full variable domain reads DAGVTQSPTHLIKTRGQQVTLRCSPISGHKSVSWYQQVLGQGPQFIFQYYEKEERGRGNFPDRFSARQFPNYSSELNVNALLLGDSALYLCASSATPGDRETQYFGPGTRLLVL.

V usage is TRBV2 and J usage is TRBJ2-5; D is unclear. Trimming cost V 8 bases and J 5 bases, with 9 bases left between them. The CDR3 contains 11 residues. CDR1 is SNHLY and CDR2 is FYNNEI in the germline V gene. The CDR3 nucleotides are TGTGCCAGCGTGTTGAGGGAGACCCAGTACTTC. Translated, it gives CASVLRETQYF.

A note on this clone: An end of the junction does not agree with germline; a read error may underlie this. The chain employs TRBV6-6 and TRBJ2-5, with 7 bases that match TRBD1. The CDR3 contains 13 residues. The germline gives CDR1 MNHNY, CDR2 SVGAGI (reference sequence). CDR3 region: CASSYSGGETQYF. The DNA of the CDR3 is TGTGCCAGCAGCTACTCAGGGGGTGAGACCCAGTACTTC.

The rearrangement joins TRBV9 to TRBJ2-1, with D perhaps TRBD1 (5 bases). The germline V gene encodes CDR1 SGDLS and CDR2 YYNGEE. This CDR3 has 19 residues. The V end was cut by 0 bases, the J end by 5 bases, with 24 bases between. CDR3 sequence reads: CASSVAVTADRGIHNEQFF. DNA of the CDR3: TGTGCCAGCAGCGTAGCGGTGACGGCCGATAGGGGAATACACAATGAGCAGTTCTTC. The entire variable domain, with the rest obtained from reference TRBV9 and TRBJ2-1, is as follows: DSGVTQTPKHLITATGQRVTLRCSPRSGDLSVYWYQQSLDQGLQFLIQYYNGEERAKGNILERFSAQQFPDLHSELNLSSLELGDSALYFCASSVAVTADRGIHNEQFFGPGTRLTVL.